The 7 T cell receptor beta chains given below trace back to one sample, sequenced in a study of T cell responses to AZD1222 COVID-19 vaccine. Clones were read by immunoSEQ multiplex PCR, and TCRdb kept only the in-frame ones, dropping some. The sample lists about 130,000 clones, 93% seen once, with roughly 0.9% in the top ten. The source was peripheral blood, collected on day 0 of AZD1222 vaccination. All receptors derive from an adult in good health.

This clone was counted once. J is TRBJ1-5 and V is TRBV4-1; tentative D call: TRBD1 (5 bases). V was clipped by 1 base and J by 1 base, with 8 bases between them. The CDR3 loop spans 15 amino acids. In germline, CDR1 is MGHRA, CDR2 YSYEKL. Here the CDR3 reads CASSQAGASNQPQHF. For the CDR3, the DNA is TGCGCCAGCAGCCAAGCTGGGGCGAGCAATCAGCCCCAGCATTTT.

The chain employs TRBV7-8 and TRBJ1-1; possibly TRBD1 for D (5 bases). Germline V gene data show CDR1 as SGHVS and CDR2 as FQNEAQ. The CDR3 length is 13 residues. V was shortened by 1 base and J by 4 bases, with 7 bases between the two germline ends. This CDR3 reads CASSLGGSTEAFF. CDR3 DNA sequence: TGTGCCAGCAGCTTAGGGGGGAGCACTGAAGCTTTCTTT.

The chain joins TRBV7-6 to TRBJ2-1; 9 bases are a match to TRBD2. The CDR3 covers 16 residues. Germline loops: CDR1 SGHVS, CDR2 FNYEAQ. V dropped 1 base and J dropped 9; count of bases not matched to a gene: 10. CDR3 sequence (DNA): TGTGCCAGCAGCTTAGTCCTTGGCGGGGGGGTAGGTGAGCAGTTCTTC. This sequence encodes CASSLVLGGGVGEQFF.

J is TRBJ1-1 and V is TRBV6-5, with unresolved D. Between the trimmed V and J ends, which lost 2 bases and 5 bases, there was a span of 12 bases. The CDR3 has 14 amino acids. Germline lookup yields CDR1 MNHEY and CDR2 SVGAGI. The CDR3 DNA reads TGTGCCAGCAGTTACGGGTCCTTGGGGACTGAAGCTTTCTTT. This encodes CASSYGSLGTEAFF.

The CDR3 protein is CASSFLFLGQGGGYGYTF. The CDR3 DNA reads TGTGCCAGCAGCTTCCTTTTTCTCGGACAGGGAGGGGGATATGGCTACACCTTC. The chain couples TRBV5-8 to TRBJ1-2, with 8 nucleotides matching TRBD1. The germline V gene encodes CDR1 SGHTS and CDR2 YDEGEE. The CDR3 totals 18 residues. The V and J ends lost 2 bases and 5 bases, in that order; junction bases with no gene match: 17.

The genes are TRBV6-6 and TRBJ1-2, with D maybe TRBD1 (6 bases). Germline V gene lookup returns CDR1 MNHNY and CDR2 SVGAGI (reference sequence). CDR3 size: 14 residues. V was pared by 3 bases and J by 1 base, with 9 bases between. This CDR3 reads CASSYGTNNYGYTF. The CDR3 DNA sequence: TGTGCCAGCAGTTATGGGACAAATAACTATGGCTACACCTTC.

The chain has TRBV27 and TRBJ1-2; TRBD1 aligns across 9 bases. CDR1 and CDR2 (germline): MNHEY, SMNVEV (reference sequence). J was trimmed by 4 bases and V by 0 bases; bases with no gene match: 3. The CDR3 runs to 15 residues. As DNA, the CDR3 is TGTGCCAGCAGTTTATCTGGGGGACAGGGCTATGGCTACACCTTC. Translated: CASSLSGGQGYGYTF.